This TCR beta chain was documented in a study of human T cells and chemical hapten exposure. Whole-study results and caveats: There was no change with DPC sensitization in TCRs above 1 in 1000 frequency.

Regarding time point: pre-sensitization, week 0. Treatment indicated: therapeutic diphenylcyclopropenone sensitization with weekly scalp DPC. Prior to each patch test being applied, blood was drawn. Total RNA was isolated from unfractionated whole blood. The CDR3 runs to 14 residues. From germline, CDR1 is SGHRS and CDR2 YFSETQ. This clonotype was observed a handful of times. The antigen remains unidentified. Sequence at one end of the junction differs from germline and may be a read error. Using its own MiXCR run on the RACE reads, TCRdb lists one record per CDR3 protein. The sample consists of 38,000 or so distinct CDR3 sequences, 6% to 9.5% of them appearing once.

The sample consisted of whole blood, taken in connection with sensitization to the hapten diphenylcyclopropenone (DPC). The rearrangement uses TRBV5-1 and TRBJ1-2; tentatively, D is TRBD1 (5 bases). The sequence was collected from a woman aged 50 to 60 with alopecia areata. Some clones in this sample may be carry-over from other donors' samples. The CDR3 spells CASSLGAGRIVTSF. The CDR3 DNA follows: TGCGCCAGCAGCTTGGGAGCAGGGAGGATTGTAACCTCCTTC.